This T cell receptor beta chain was retrieved from a study of shared clonotypes between healthy human individuals. TCRdb keeps only in-frame clones here, not all; method: immunoSEQ multiplex PCR. The repertoire holds about 2 million clones, with 90% to 95% as singletons. V shed 4 bases and J shed 7 bases, with 14 bases lying between them. Germline V CDR1 and CDR2: SQVTM, ANQGSEA. The CDR3 extends over 12 amino acids. V usage is TRBV29-1 and J usage is TRBJ2-7, with a weak D call TRBD1 (5 bases). The sample consisted of naive CD4+ T cells sorted from blood. The sample's subset: CD45RA+ positively selected. The receptor's source is a man aged 18 to 29 in good health. CDR3 loop: CSVAQELPEQYF. For the CDR3, the DNA is TGCAGCGTTGCACAGGAACTACCAGAGCAGTACTTC.